Presented here are 2 T cell receptor beta chains from one specimen sequenced in a study of CD8 T cells in Susac syndrome. Random hexamers primed reverse transcription of roughly 0.5 to 1 ug RNA. Each CDR3 protein gets one entry after TCRdb re-called the immunoSEQ multiplex PCR reads with MiXCR. This sample yields roughly 160,000 distinct CDR3 sequences, of which roughly 95% are seen a single time; 0.12% belongs to the top ten. The specimen was CD4+ T cells from PBMCs. The receptor set was obtained from a human donor with Susac syndrome.

In its sample, this clonotype was seen once. The rearrangement joins TRBV30 to TRBJ2-7; TRBD2 is a possible D gene (5 bases). The CDR3 covers 12 residues. The germline V gene encodes CDR1 GTSNPN and CDR2 SVGIG (reference sequence). The V end was cut by 8 bases, the J end by 2 bases, with 13 bases between. Written as DNA, the CDR3 is TGTGCCCGCCAGAGCGGCCCCTACGAGCAGTACTTC. This gives the protein CARQSGPYEQYF.

The chain links TRBV4-2 to TRBJ2-3; 10 bases are shared with TRBD2. The CDR3 covers 17 residues. V shed 2 bases, J shed 2 bases, and the junction held 7 bases outside the gene matches. CDR1 is LGHNA, CDR2 YNFKEQ, per germline. CDR3 amino acids: CASSQPLGTSVTDTQYF. Here the CDR3 DNA reads TGTGCCAGCAGCCAACCCCTTGGGACTAGCGTCACAGATACGCAGTATTTT.